These 11 T cell receptor beta chains were all obtained from the same sample, sequenced in a study of human T cells and chemical hapten exposure. TCRdb analysed the RACE reads with MiXCR anew, one entry per CDR3 protein. The data contain about 89,000 distinct CDR3 sequences, about 10% of them singletons. Described time point: patch test 2, 6 weeks after DPC sensitization. Specified treatment: therapeutic diphenylcyclopropenone sensitization with weekly scalp DPC. The sample in question was whole blood, obtained in connection with sensitization to the hapten diphenylcyclopropenone (DPC). Receptor source: a man aged 40-49 years with alopecia areata. Some clones in this sample may be carry-over from other donors' samples.

The chain uses TRBV28 and TRBJ2-3; the D gene could be TRBD1 or TRBD2 (5 bases each). The CDR3 spans 14 residues. Trimming removed 6 bases from V and 0 bases from J, with 10 bases in between. Germline-derived CDR1 and CDR2 are MDHEN and SYDVKM. CDR3 residues: CASSQGTSTDTQYF. The DNA of the CDR3 is TGTGCCAGCAGCCAAGGGACGAGCACAGATACGCAGTATTTT.

The V gene is TRBV20-1, the J gene TRBJ2-3; 14 bases match TRBD2. Germline V CDR1 and CDR2: DFQATT, SNEGSKA (reference sequence). The V segment lost 3 bases and the J segment 1 base; nucleotides outside the gene matches: 3. The CDR3 consists of 16 residues. The CDR3 region is CSARVTSGGGTDTQYF. The CDR3 bases are TGCAGTGCTAGGGTGACTAGCGGGGGGGGCACAGATACGCAGTATTTT.

This clonotype has a handful of counts. The V and J genes are TRBV6-1 and TRBJ1-4, with D perhaps TRBD1 (5 bases). Trimming stripped 1 base from V and 6 bases from J, with 12 bases between. This CDR3 contains 15 residues. Germline V CDR1 and CDR2: MNHNS, SASEGT. The CDR3 region has the DNA TGTGCCAGCAGTGAAGTGGGGGTGGGGGATGAAAAACTGTTTTTT. As protein: CASSEVGVGDEKLFF.

This clonotype came up a few times. The chain links TRBV20-1 to TRBJ2-7; 13 bases match TRBD2. The CDR3 is made up of 16 amino acids. CDR1 DFQATT and CDR2 SNEGSKA come from the germline V gene (reference sequence). V was clipped by 1 base and J by 6 bases; unmatched bases: 9. The CDR3 nucleotides are TGCAGTGCTAGAGTGACTCGGACTAGCGGGAGTTGCGAGCAGTACGTC. Translating gives CSARVTRTSGSCEQYV.

The rearrangement links TRBV4-3 to TRBJ1-1; 7 nucleotides align to TRBD1. J lost 11 bases, V lost 4 bases, and 7 bases had no gene match. This CDR3 has 12 amino acids. Looked up from germline, CDR1 is LGHNA and CDR2 is YSLEER. CDR3 amino acids: CASSRVQGHAFF. CDR3 nucleotides: TGCGCCAGCAGCCGAGTACAGGGGCACGCTTTCTTT.

This clonotype occurred a few times. The chain employs TRBV9 and TRBJ2-5; D is perhaps TRBD1 (5 bases). V lost 0 bases, J lost 2 bases, and 11 bases lay in between. The germline CDR1 and CDR2 sequences are SGDLS and YYNGEE. The CDR3 has 15 amino acids. CDR3 in amino acids: CASSVGTPPQETQYF. The DNA for the CDR3 is TGTGCCAGCAGCGTAGGGACACCTCCTCAAGAGACCCAGTACTTC.

This clonotype was seen a few times. The chain uses TRBV11-2 and TRBJ2-7; TRBD2 aligns across 7 bases. Germline CDR1 SGHAT, CDR2 FQNNGV. The CDR3 totals 15 residues. J gave up 2 bases and V 6 bases, and 10 bases lay outside the gene matches. CDR3 in DNA: TGTGCCAGCAGTCCCCCGGGGGGTGGAGCCTACGAGCAGTACTTC. Its protein product is CASSPPGGGAYEQYF.

V usage is TRBV6-1 and J usage is TRBJ2-7; D is possibly TRBD1 or TRBD2 (5 bases each). V gave up 4 bases and J gave up 2 bases, with 9 bases separating them. Germline V lookup: CDR1 MNHNS, CDR2 SASEGT. The CDR3 extends over 13 amino acids. CDR3 bases: TGTGCCAGCAGTGTCCGGGACGCCTACGAGCAGTACGTC. Amino acid sequence: CASSVRDAYEQYV.

This clonotype has just a few counts. The chain carries TRBV24-1 and TRBJ1-5, with no clear D. CDR3 size: 12 residues. Trimming took off 7 bases at V and 3 bases at J, with 6 bases between the two ends. Germline V lookup: CDR1 KGHDR, CDR2 SFDVKD. The CDR3 loop is CATSSVNQPQHF. In DNA form, the CDR3 reads TGTGCCACCAGCTCAGTCAATCAGCCCCAGCATTTT.

This clonotype showed up many times. The chain has TRBV29-1 and TRBJ1-5; unclear D gene. The CDR3 consists of 13 residues. Deletions cut 0 bases from V and 7 bases from J, with 10 bases between. Germline CDR1 reads SQVTM; CDR2 reads ANQGSEA. This CDR3 is CSVEEYIGQPQHF. The CDR3 coding sequence is TGCAGCGTTGAAGAATACATCGGCCAGCCCCAGCATTTT.

This rearrangement joins TRBV5-1 to TRBJ2-2; D unresolved. Germline V gene sequence: CDR1 SGHRS, CDR2 YFSETQ. V was pared by 1 base and J by 0 bases, with 10 bases between. The CDR3 extends over 16 amino acids. CDR3 DNA sequence: TGCGCCAGCAGCTTGATCCCGGGCTCGAACACCGGGGAGCTGTTTTTT. This codes for CASSLIPGSNTGELFF.